A single sample gave rise to the 9 T cell receptor beta chains below, sequenced in a study of T cells in Graves' hyperthyroidism and ophthalmopathy. RNA transcripts gave rise to amplified TCR beta CDR3 regions. TCR CDR3 underwent first-round RT-PCR with the HTBI primer set. MiXCR, applied by TCRdb to the multiplex PCR reads, yields one record per CDR3 protein. Of roughly 840,000 distinct CDR3 sequences listed, 38% are singletons. The material sequenced was blood. The receptors were sampled from a man aged 18 to 29 with Graves' hyperthyroidism.

This clonotype was observed a few times. The chain combines TRBV4-3 with TRBJ1-3; D is uncertain. Germline values: CDR1 LGHNA, CDR2 YSLEER. The V end was cut by 5 bases, the J end by 2 bases, with 10 bases between. CDR3 length: 14 residues. CDR3 loop: CASSVTATGNTIYF. The CDR3 coding sequence is TGCGCCAGCAGCGTTACAGCTACTGGAAACACCATATATTTT.

Only one count was recorded for this clonotype. Given a much more abundant clone one base away, this may be a read error. This rearrangement joins TRBV2 to TRBJ1-1; D is unclear. The germline V and J ends were trimmed by 7 bases and 5 bases, with 14 bases remaining between them. Germline lookup yields CDR1 SNHLY and CDR2 FYNNEI. This CDR3 comprises 13 residues. CDR3 DNA sequence: TGTGCCAGCACTTCCGACGGGAAGACTGAAGCTTTCTTT. Amino acid sequence: CASTSDGKTEAFF.

The genes are TRBV7-9 and TRBJ2-7; D perhaps matches TRBD2 (6 bases). The germline V gene encodes CDR1 SEHNR and CDR2 FQNEAQ (reference sequence). The CDR3 is 14 amino acids. V lost 5 bases and J lost 3, with 14 bases in between. CDR3 loop: CASSPPLSGYEQYF. The DNA of the CDR3 is TGTGCCAGCAGCCCGCCGCTTAGCGGCTACGAGCAGTACTTC.

In regard to this clonotype: Since a much larger clone is just one base distant, this may be a read error. The conserved phenylalanine or tryptophan is not found at the CDR3 terminus, so this likely reflects a read error. The V gene is TRBV20-1, the J gene TRBJ1-2; D perhaps matches TRBD1 (5 bases). The CDR3 totals 14 residues. Trimming shortened V by 6 bases and J by 3 bases, and 17 bases separated the two germline ends. Germline CDR1 and CDR2: DFQATT and SNEGSKA (reference sequence). The CDR3 is CSAWGGQGDYGYTV. The DNA of the CDR3 is TGCAGTGCCTGGGGAGGACAAGGGGACTATGGCTACACCGTC.

The chain uses TRBV7-8 and TRBJ1-3; 9 bases align to TRBD1. The CDR3 extends over 15 amino acids. CDR1 and CDR2 (germline): SGHVS, FQNEAQ. Trimming took 5 bases from V and 8 from J; bases not matched to a gene: 10. The CDR3 loop is CASSTRTGEGYTIYF. The CDR3 bases are TGTGCCAGCAGCACACGGACAGGGGAGGGCTACACCATATATTTT.

This clonotype was counted at least ten times. The genes are TRBV4-1 and TRBJ1-2; the D gene is possibly TRBD1 (5 bases). Germline-derived CDR1 and CDR2 are MGHRA and YSYEKL. The germline V and J ends were trimmed by 3 bases and 3 bases, with 8 bases remaining between them. CDR3 size: 13 residues. This chain's CDR3 is CASSQPGHYGYTF. The DNA for the CDR3 is TGCGCCAGCAGCCAGCCGGGACACTATGGCTACACCTTC.

This clonotype was recorded at least ten times. The genes are TRBV29-1 and TRBJ1-1; D unclear. Germline CDR1 reads SQVTM; CDR2 reads ANQGSEA. The CDR3 length is 12 residues. The V and J ends lost 5 bases and 0 bases respectively, with 7 bases between them. This CDR3 reads CSVSSMNTEAFF. For the CDR3, the DNA is TGCAGCGTTTCTTCCATGAACACTGAAGCTTTCTTT.

This clonotype was detected only a few times. The chain is built from TRBV29-1 and TRBJ2-7; the D gene is possibly TRBD1 (6 bases). V shed 8 bases and J shed 0 bases, with 17 bases lying between them. Germline CDR1 is SQVTM and CDR2 is ANQGSEA. CDR3 length: 14 residues. The CDR3 DNA is TGCAGCTCCCAGGGGCAGGGGAGCTCCTACGAGCAGTACTTC. Its protein product is CSSQGQGSSYEQYF.

This clonotype was detected ten times or more. The chain uses TRBV10-3 and TRBJ2-7; D uncertain. Trimming took off 7 bases at V and 3 bases at J, with 10 bases between the two ends. Germline V gene sequence: CDR1 ENHRY, CDR2 SYGVKD. The CDR3 is 12 residues long. In nucleotides, the CDR3 is TGTGCCATCAACACGATGTACTACGAGCAGTACTTC. Protein product: CAINTMYYEQYF.